These 26 T cell receptor beta chains share one sample of origin, sequenced in a study of Graves' ophthalmopathy and Graves' hyperthyroidism. Amplification from RNA transcripts yielded the TCR beta CDR3 regions. The first-round RT-PCR employed HTBI primers together with the Qiagen OneStep RT-PCR kit. A multiplex PCR was then performed as the second round. TCRdb called the multiplex PCR reads again in MiXCR, with one record for every CDR3 protein. The sample consists of around 1.1 million distinct CDR3 sequences, 36% of them appearing once. What was sequenced was peripheral blood or thyroid tissue (not recorded which). The receptors derive from an adult man with Graves' hyperthyroidism.

The chain recombines TRBV29-1 with TRBJ1-2; D gene uncertain. V lost 0 bases to trimming and J lost 9 bases, with 11 bases between them. Germline assignment: CDR1 SQVTM and CDR2 ANQGSEA. The length of the CDR3 is 12 residues. CDR3 sequence: CSVEDTGLRYTF. In nucleotides, the CDR3 is TGCAGCGTTGAAGATACCGGGTTGCGCTACACCTTC.

The chain has TRBV29-1 and TRBJ1-2; D gene ambiguous. Trimming removed 2 bases at V and 12 bases at J, with 16 bases between. In germline, CDR1 is SQVTM, CDR2 ANQGSEA. The CDR3 consists of 12 residues. Here the CDR3 reads CSVEWQHSGNTF. The CDR3 region has the DNA TGCAGCGTTGAATGGCAGCACTCTGGAAACACCTTC. The full variable domain, rest sourced from reference TRBV29-1 and TRBJ1-2, is SAVISQKPSRDICQRGTSLTIQCQVDSQVTMMFWYRQQPGQSLTLIATANQGSEATYESGFVIDKFPISRPNLTFSTLTVSNMSPEDSSIYLCSVEWQHSGNTFGSGTRLTVV.

Here the CDR3 DNA reads TGCAGTGCTAGAGATCTAGCGGCCAGGGGGCGAGAGACCCAGTACTTC. The encoded protein is CSARDLAARGRETQYF. The J gene is TRBJ2-5, the V gene TRBV20-1, with D possibly being TRBD1 (8 bases). Germline V gene sequence: CDR1 DFQATT, CDR2 SNEGSKA (reference sequence). The CDR3 is 16 residues long. V was shortened by 0 bases and J by 4 bases, with 18 bases between the two germline ends.

This clonotype was recorded at least ten times. This chain joins TRBV19 and TRBJ2-5, with D tentatively TRBD1 (5 bases). The CDR3 has 16 amino acids. The V end was cut by 3 bases, the J end by 0 bases, with 14 bases between. Looked up from germline, CDR1 is LNHDA and CDR2 is SQIVND (reference sequence). As DNA, the CDR3 is TGTGCCAGTAGTATGTTGGGGCCCCACTACCAAGAGACCCAGTACTTC. This translates into CASSMLGPHYQETQYF.

This clonotype has a count of ten or more. The V call is TRBV10-3, the J call TRBJ2-7; D ambiguous. The CDR3 is made up of 15 amino acids. Trimming took off 10 bases at V and 0 bases at J, with 19 bases between the two ends. Germline lookup yields CDR1 ENHRY and CDR2 SYGVKD. The CDR3 DNA is TGTGCCACCAACGGGCGAAACAGTACCTCCTACGAGCAGTACTTC. It yields the protein CATNGRNSTSYEQYF.

This clonotype was counted between two and nine times. V is TRBV2 and J is TRBJ1-3; D is ambiguous. V shed 5 bases and J shed 2 bases, with 19 bases lying between them. This CDR3 spans 17 amino acids. Per germline, CDR1 SNHLY and CDR2 FYNNEI. CDR3 nucleotides: TGTGCCAGCAGTTACTCCCCATTTGGAGGCGCTGGAAACACCATATATTTT. It yields the protein CASSYSPFGGAGNTIYF.

J is TRBJ2-6 and V is TRBV7-8, with 11 bases identical to TRBD1. Germline V gives CDR1 SGHVS, CDR2 FQNEAQ. The ends lost 5 bases at V and 0 bases at J; junction bases unmatched: 6. This CDR3 comprises 18 residues. CDR3 in amino acids: CASSPGQGDHSGANVLTF. In DNA, the CDR3 is TGTGCCAGCAGCCCGGGACAGGGGGATCACTCTGGGGCCAACGTCCTGACTTTC.

V gene TRBV6-5 combines with J gene TRBJ2-7, with D unresolved. The germline V gene encodes CDR1 MNHEY and CDR2 SVGAGI. The germline V and J ends were trimmed by 0 bases and 6 bases, with 12 bases remaining between them. This CDR3 spans 14 amino acids. CDR3 amino acids: CASSYSWVGSEQYF. The DNA for the CDR3 is TGTGCCAGCAGTTACTCCTGGGTGGGCTCCGAGCAGTACTTC.

This clonotype was counted many times. The chain links TRBV9 to TRBJ2-7; 9 bases match TRBD1. Trimming at V came to 2 bases and at J to 1 base, leaving 1 base not matched to a gene. Germline CDR1 and CDR2: SGDLS and YYNGEE. The CDR3 loop spans 14 amino acids. CDR3 sequence: CASSVTGGSYEQYF. In nucleotides, the CDR3 is TGTGCCAGCAGCGTGACAGGGGGTTCCTACGAGCAGTACTTC.

This clonotype was counted at least ten times. The rearrangement uses TRBV7-2 and TRBJ1-1; the match to TRBD1 covers 7 bases. The trim removed 5 bases at V and 12 bases at J, leaving 15 bases unmatched. The CDR3 contains 14 residues. CDR1 is SGHTA, CDR2 FQGNSA, per germline. CDR3: CASSAEQGLSRTFF. The CDR3 nucleotides read TGTGCCAGCAGCGCGGAACAGGGGTTAAGTCGAACTTTCTTT.

This clonotype was seen a handful of times. J is TRBJ2-7 and V is TRBV5-8; D is perhaps TRBD1 (5 bases). The CDR3 sequence is 15 residues long. CDR1 is SGHTS and CDR2 is YDEGEE in the germline V gene. Trimming cost V 5 bases and J 7 bases, with 22 bases left between them. The CDR3 bases are TGTGCCAGCAGGGAGACAGTAGACCCCATCTGGGAGCAGTACTTC. It yields the protein CASRETVDPIWEQYF.

This clonotype was detected many times. The V call is TRBV7-9, the J call TRBJ1-5; 7 bases agree with TRBD1. V lost 3 bases and J lost 4; bases outside the gene matches: 6. The CDR3 spans 15 residues. Per germline, CDR1 SEHNR and CDR2 FQNEAQ (reference sequence). The CDR3 protein is CASSLGDRINQPQHF. CDR3 coding DNA: TGTGCCAGCAGCTTGGGGGACAGAATTAATCAGCCCCAGCATTTT.

About this clonotype: This sequence may be a read error, since a much larger clone differs from it by one base. CDR3 sequence (DNA): TGTGCCAGCAGCTACCCCCCTAGCGGGAGGGCCCAAGAGACCCAGTACTTC. Its translation is CASSYPPSGRAQETQYF. This chain links TRBV7-9 with TRBJ2-5; TRBD2 agrees at 12 bases. CDR3 length: 17 amino acids. Germline-derived CDR1 and CDR2 are SEHNR and FQNEAQ (reference sequence). V lost 4 bases, J lost 1 base, and 7 bases stayed unmatched.

This clonotype was observed many times. V usage is TRBV9 and J usage is TRBJ1-4; D is ambiguous. This CDR3 has 15 residues. Trimming left V 3 bases short and J 4 bases short, with 13 bases between. Germline-derived CDR1 and CDR2 are SGDLS and YYNGEE. In nucleotides, the CDR3 is TGTGCCAGCAGCGAGGTGCTGGGAGGTAATGAAAAACTGTTTTTT. It translates to CASSEVLGGNEKLFF.

This clonotype came up many times. V is TRBV9 and J is TRBJ1-1; D is unclear. The CDR3 has 16 residues. Trimming shortened V by 0 bases and J by 1 base, and 13 bases separated the two germline ends. CDR1 and CDR2 (germline): SGDLS, YYNGEE. CDR3 amino acids: CASSVAPTRQNTEAFF. The DNA for the CDR3 is TGTGCCAGCAGCGTAGCTCCGACCAGGCAGAACACTGAAGCTTTCTTT.

This clonotype was recorded many times. This sequence joins TRBV2 and TRBJ2-5; 8 positions agree with TRBD2. Germline-derived CDR1 and CDR2 are SNHLY and FYNNEI. V shed 7 bases and J 2 bases; nucleotides not matched to a gene: 3. The CDR3 extends over 13 amino acids. CDR3 nucleotide sequence: TGTGCCAGCATGGGACTAGAACAAGAGACCCAGTACTTC. Protein sequence: CASMGLEQETQYF.

The rearrangement joins TRBV6-5 to TRBJ2-5, with 9 bases aligning to TRBD1. From germline, CDR1 is MNHEY and CDR2 SVGAGI. This CDR3 is 17 amino acids long. The V segment lost 6 bases and the J segment 1 base; nucleotides outside the gene matches: 12. CDR3 amino acids: CASRGTGPRGFQETQYF. The CDR3 DNA reads as TGTGCCAGCAGGGGGACAGGGCCTCGAGGGTTCCAAGAGACCCAGTACTTC.

Note on this clonotype: A much bigger clone sits one base away, suggesting this may be a read error. The genes are TRBV6-1 and TRBJ2-5, with unresolved D. TRBJ2-1 explains the end of the DNA better; the J call may be wrong. The CDR3 runs 12 residues. The germline CDR1 and CDR2 sequences are MNHNS and SASEGT. CDR3 loop: CASTIRTETQFF. The CDR3 coding sequence is TGTGCCAGCACCATACGGACGGAGACCCAGTTCTTC.

The CDR3 coding sequence is TGTGCCAGCAGTAAGGACAGAACTCGCAATCAGCCCCAGCATTTT. Translated, it gives CASSKDRTRNQPQHF. J is TRBJ1-5 and V is TRBV7-2; D possibly corresponds to TRBD1 (6 bases). The CDR3 has 15 amino acids. Germline CDR1 SGHTA, CDR2 FQGNSA. The V gene lost 6 bases and the J gene lost 2 bases, with 14 bases spanning the gap.

This clonotype was picked up a small number of times. The J gene is TRBJ1-2, the V gene TRBV28; the match to TRBD1 covers 8 bases. The V and J ends lost 5 bases and 5 bases, in that order; junction bases with no gene match: 10. Germline assignment: CDR1 MDHEN and CDR2 SYDVKM. The CDR3 is 15 amino acids. For the CDR3, the DNA is TGTGCCAGCAGTACCCTCGGGACAGGAGAGTATGGCTACACCTTC. This encodes CASSTLGTGEYGYTF.

This chain links TRBV30 with TRBJ1-2; D might be TRBD1 (5 bases). The CDR3 consists of 13 residues. Germline V gene sequence: CDR1 GTSNPN, CDR2 SVGIG (reference sequence). V shed 4 bases and J shed 3 bases, with 12 bases lying between them. The CDR3: CAWMPGGDYGYTF. The CDR3 DNA is TGTGCCTGGATGCCCGGGGGTGACTATGGCTACACCTTC.

The chain carries TRBV4-1 and TRBJ2-7; a weak D match, TRBD1 (5 bases). The CDR3 is made up of 15 amino acids. The germline V gene has CDR1 MGHRA and CDR2 YSYEKL. Trimming shortened V by 1 base and J by 1 base, and 11 bases separated the two germline ends. CDR3 DNA: TGCGCCAGCAGCCAAGTTCTCAGGGAATCCTACGAGCAGTACTTC. It specifies CASSQVLRESYEQYF.

The rearrangement joins TRBV15 to TRBJ1-6; TRBD1 agrees at 10 bases. Germline V lookup: CDR1 LNHNV, CDR2 YYDKDF (reference sequence). The CDR3 loop spans 16 amino acids. Trimming removed 1 base from V and 10 bases from J; junction bases left unmatched: 7. This CDR3 is CATSRGEGTGDSPLHF. CDR3 nucleotides: TGTGCCACCAGCAGAGGGGAGGGGACAGGGGACTCACCCCTCCACTTT.

This clonotype has a count of ten or more. The rearrangement links TRBV29-1 to TRBJ1-4; weak D call: TRBD1 (6 bases). The germline gives CDR1 SQVTM, CDR2 ANQGSEA. V lost 1 base to trimming and J lost 3 bases, with 12 bases between them. This CDR3 region has 15 residues. CDR3 loop: CSVEVAGAANEKLFF. In nucleotides, the CDR3 is TGCAGCGTTGAAGTAGCGGGGGCGGCTAATGAAAAACTGTTTTTT.

The chain carries TRBV4-1 and TRBJ2-7; TRBD2 aligns across 8 bases. Trimming cost V 2 bases and J 0 bases; bases outside gene matches: 3. This CDR3 has 15 residues. Germline lookup yields CDR1 MGHRA and CDR2 YSYEKL. The CDR3 region is CASSQIAGSSYEQYF. The CDR3 DNA reads TGCGCCAGCAGCCAAATAGCGGGGAGCTCCTACGAGCAGTACTTC.

CDR3 protein: CAISAGTGGAGQETQYF. The CDR3 coding sequence is TGTGCCATCAGTGCCGGGACAGGGGGCGCCGGCCAAGAGACCCAGTACTTC. V is TRBV10-3 and J is TRBJ2-5; 12 positions agree with TRBD1. V trimming: 4 bases; J trimming: 1 base; junction bases outside the gene matches: 7. Germline values: CDR1 ENHRY, CDR2 SYGVKD. This CDR3 has 17 residues.